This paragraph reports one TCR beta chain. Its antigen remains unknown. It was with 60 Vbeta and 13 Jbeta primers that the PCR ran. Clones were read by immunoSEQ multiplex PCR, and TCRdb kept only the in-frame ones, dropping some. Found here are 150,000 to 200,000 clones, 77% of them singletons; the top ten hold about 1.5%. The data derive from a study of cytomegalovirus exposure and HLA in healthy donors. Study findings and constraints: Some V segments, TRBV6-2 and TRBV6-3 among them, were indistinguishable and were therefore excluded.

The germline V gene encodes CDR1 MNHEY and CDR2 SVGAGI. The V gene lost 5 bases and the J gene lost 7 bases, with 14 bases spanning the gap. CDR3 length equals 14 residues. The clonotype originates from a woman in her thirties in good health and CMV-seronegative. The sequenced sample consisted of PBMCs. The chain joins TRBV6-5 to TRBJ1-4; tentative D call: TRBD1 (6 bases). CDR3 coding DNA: TGTGCCAGCAGTCCCCCAGGGGCTTCTGAAAAACTGTTTTTT. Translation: CASSPPGASEKLFF.